The 30 T cell receptor beta chains given below trace back to one sample, sequenced in a study of T-cell reconstitution after alpha-beta-depleted transplantation in children. The authors prepared the TCRbeta library with unique molecular identifiers. TCRdb ran MiXCR on the PCR reads and lists one entry per CDR3 protein. Of about 440,000 distinct CDR3 sequences listed, about 40% are singletons. The sequences come from PBMCs, collected before TCRalphabeta/CD19-depleted stem cell transplant. Receptors originate from a girl aged 2-10 years with aplastic anemia, due to receive a stem cell transplant.

The chain carries TRBV13 and TRBJ1-1; perhaps TRBD1 as D (6 bases). Trimming cost V 7 bases and J 1 base, with 13 bases left between them. The CDR3 is 14 amino acids. CDR1 is PRHDT, CDR2 FYEKMQ, per germline (reference sequence). In DNA form, the CDR3 reads TGTGCCAGCACCCTGACGGGACAGAACACTGAAGCTTTCTTT. Translating gives CASTLTGQNTEAFF.

The V and J genes are TRBV9 and TRBJ2-1; TRBD2 aligns across 14 bases. The CDR3 is made up of 16 amino acids. The trim removed 3 bases at V and 9 bases at J, leaving 8 bases unmatched. CDR1 SGDLS and CDR2 YYNGEE come from the germline V gene. This CDR3 reads CASSGRGTSGSGEQFF. The CDR3 DNA reads TGTGCCAGCAGCGGACGCGGGACTAGCGGGAGTGGTGAGCAGTTCTTC.

This sequence joins TRBV5-5 and TRBJ2-7; no reliable D call. Trimming took 2 bases from V and 3 from J, leaving 6 bases between them. Germline loops: CDR1 SGHKS, CDR2 YYEKEE (reference sequence). CDR3 length equals 12 residues. The CDR3 DNA reads TGTGCCAGCAGCTTTAGGTTCTACGAGCAGTACTTC. Protein: CASSFRFYEQYF.

This clonotype was seen only a few times. The V and J genes are TRBV6-1 and TRBJ1-1; D not resolved. Deletions cut 5 bases from V and 4 bases from J, with 11 bases between. Germline CDR1 and CDR2: MNHNS and SASEGT. CDR3 size: 13 residues. For the CDR3, the DNA is TGTGCCAGCAGTAGACCGGCGGCCACTGAAGCTTTCTTT. It codes for CASSRPAATEAFF.

This clonotype was picked up many times. The V gene is TRBV5-1, the J gene TRBJ2-1, with D maybe TRBD2 (5 bases). The CDR3 length is 17 residues. Looked up from germline, CDR1 is SGHRS and CDR2 is YFSETQ. V shed 0 bases and J shed 3 bases, with 16 bases lying between them. The CDR3 loop is CASSLAPQRHDYNEQFF. The CDR3 bases are TGCGCCAGCAGCTTGGCCCCGCAGCGGCACGACTACAATGAGCAGTTCTTC.

A remark on this clonotype: One end of the junction does not line up with germline, which may come from a read error. The J gene is TRBJ2-4, the V gene TRBV20-1; D is uncertain. Germline lookup yields CDR1 DFQATT and CDR2 SNEGSKA (reference sequence). The CDR3 consists of 14 residues. The CDR3 bases are TGCAGTGCCAGAGAGGATCTAGCCAAAAACATTCAGTACTTC. Protein sequence: CSAREDLAKNIQYF.

This chain uses TRBV28 with TRBJ2-5; maybe TRBD1 (6 bases). V was cut by 3 bases and J by 0 bases, with 8 bases left in between. This CDR3 spans 14 amino acids. Germline assignment: CDR1 MDHEN and CDR2 SYDVKM. The CDR3 DNA reads TGTGCCAGCAGTTTGAACAGGGACCAAGAGACCCAGTACTTC. Translating it yields CASSLNRDQETQYF.

This clonotype was counted ten times or more. The genes are TRBV9 and TRBJ2-3; 8 bases are a match to TRBD2. The CDR3 is 15 residues long. Germline V gives CDR1 SGDLS, CDR2 YYNGEE. V lost 0 bases and J lost 5; bases outside the gene matches: 5. The CDR3 DNA follows: TGTGCCAGCAGCGTAGGGAGCGGGAGCGGAGATACGCAGTATTTT. The encoded protein is CASSVGSGSGDTQYF.

The rearrangement joins TRBV9 to TRBJ2-6; 7 bases map to TRBD1. V shed 1 base, J shed 2 bases, and the junction held 6 bases outside the gene matches. CDR3 length equals 17 residues. The germline V gene has CDR1 SGDLS and CDR2 YYNGEE. The CDR3 here is CASSVRGQIAGANVLTF. CDR3 nucleotides: TGTGCCAGCAGCGTACGGGGACAGATTGCTGGGGCCAACGTCCTGACTTTC.

This clonotype was observed many times. V usage is TRBV4-1 and J usage is TRBJ2-2, with TRBD1 as a possible D gene (6 bases). The CDR3 totals 16 residues. The V and J ends lost 2 bases and 3 bases respectively, with 13 bases between them. Germline CDR1 and CDR2: MGHRA and YSYEKL. The CDR3 spells CASSQPGQTHTGELFF. CDR3 in DNA: TGCGCCAGCAGCCAACCCGGACAGACCCACACCGGGGAGCTGTTTTTT.

This clonotype was observed at least ten times. The V gene is TRBV5-1, the J gene TRBJ2-1, with TRBD2 identical over 10 bases. Per germline, CDR1 SGHRS and CDR2 YFSETQ. CDR3 size: 15 residues. V dropped 4 bases and J dropped 12; count of bases not matched to a gene: 13. The CDR3 loop reads CASSPEAGGPEGQFF. As DNA, the CDR3 is TGCGCCAGCAGCCCTGAAGCGGGAGGGCCGGAGGGGCAGTTCTTC. Filled out from reference TRBV5-1 and TRBJ2-1, the complete variable domain reads KAGVTQTPRYLIKTRGQQVTLSCSPISGHRSVSWYQQTPGQGLQFLFEYFSETQRNKGNFPGRFSGRQFSNSRSEMNVSTLELGDSALYLCASSPEAGGPEGQFFGPGTRLTVL.

This clonotype was picked up a small number of times. The chain carries TRBV19 and TRBJ1-5, with TRBD1 matching over 7 bases. The V gene's germline CDR1 is LNHDA and CDR2 SQIVND (reference sequence). The CDR3 length is 16 residues. V shed 2 bases and J 3 bases; nucleotides not matched to a gene: 7. The CDR3 region is CASSIYRDSDNQPQHF. CDR3 nucleotides: TGTGCCAGTAGTATATACCGGGACAGTGACAATCAGCCCCAGCATTTT. The variable domain in full, with the rest retrieved from reference TRBV19 and TRBJ1-5, is DGGITQSPKYLFRKEGQNVTLSCEQNLNHDAMYWYRQDPGQGLRLIYYSQIVNDFQKGDIAEGYSVSREKKESFPLTVTSAQKNPTAFYLCASSIYRDSDNQPQHFGDGTRLSIL.

The chain uses TRBV7-2 and TRBJ2-1; 13 nucleotides agree with TRBD2. The CDR3 runs 15 residues. Per the germline V gene, CDR1 is SGHTA and CDR2 is FQGNSA. Unmatched junction bases numbered 5, after V lost 4 bases and J lost 8 bases. The CDR3 loop reads CASSSTSGGRYEQFF. The CDR3 nucleotides read TGTGCCAGCAGCTCGACTAGCGGGGGGCGGTATGAGCAGTTCTTC.

The J gene is TRBJ1-2, the V gene TRBV24-1; maybe TRBD1 (6 bases). V lost 0 bases and J lost 8, with 12 bases in between. CDR3 size: 14 residues. Germline CDR1 and CDR2: KGHDR and SFDVKD. CDR3 sequence reads: CATSDLKGGRGYTF. CDR3 DNA: TGTGCCACCAGTGATTTGAAGGGGGGGAGAGGCTACACCTTC.

V is TRBV4-2 and J is TRBJ2-5, with 8 bases identical to TRBD1. Germline V CDR1 and CDR2: LGHNA, YNFKEQ. The CDR3 is made up of 18 amino acids. Trimming removed 0 bases from V and 5 bases from J; junction bases left unmatched: 14. The CDR3 reads CASSQDLFPDRGQETQYF. CDR3 nucleotides: TGTGCCAGCAGCCAAGATCTATTCCCTGACAGGGGTCAGGAGACCCAGTACTTC.

This clonotype was counted only a few times. The chain uses TRBV5-6 and TRBJ1-2; D gene ambiguous. V gave up 0 bases and J gave up 5 bases, with 5 bases separating them. Germline V gene data show CDR1 as SGHDT and CDR2 as YYEEEE. There are 12 residues in the CDR3. The CDR3, as DNA: TGTGCCAGCAGCTTGGCAGCGTATGGCTACACCTTC. Residues: CASSLAAYGYTF.

This clonotype came up a few times. The chain combines TRBV7-2 with TRBJ2-7; 7 nucleotides align to TRBD2. Germline loops: CDR1 SGHTA, CDR2 FQGNSA. Trimming removed 5 bases from V and 8 bases from J; junction bases left unmatched: 12. This CDR3 contains 14 residues. The CDR3 spells CASSQGAGVVKQYF. The CDR3 DNA reads TGTGCCAGCAGCCAAGGGGCGGGAGTAGTGAAGCAGTACTTC.

This clonotype was detected once. The chain employs TRBV5-6 and TRBJ2-4; D may correspond to TRBD1 or TRBD2 (5 bases each). Germline V gene data show CDR1 as SGHDT and CDR2 as YYEEEE. The CDR3 runs to 14 residues. Deletions cut 3 bases from V and 7 bases from J, with 14 bases between. CDR3: CASSSPGPGNIQYF. The CDR3 region has the DNA TGTGCCAGCAGCTCTCCGGGACCAGGCAACATTCAGTACTTC.

The rearrangement uses TRBV7-2 and TRBJ2-7, with TRBD2 as a possible D gene (6 bases). The CDR3 covers 16 residues. Germline CDR1 and CDR2: SGHTA and FQGNSA. V lost 4 bases and J lost 0, with 16 bases in between. CDR3 protein: CASSSFPGTSSYEQYF. In DNA, the CDR3 is TGTGCCAGCAGCTCATTCCCCGGGACTTCCTCCTACGAGCAGTACTTC.

The chain employs TRBV12-3 or TRBV12-4 and TRBJ2-2; 9 bases match TRBD2. The CDR3 spans 16 residues. The ends lost 7 bases at V and 6 bases at J; junction bases unmatched: 12. DNA for the CDR3: TGTGCCAGCACCTACGGGATAGCGGGAGACGCCGGGGAGCTGTTTTTT. This codes for CASTYGIAGDAGELFF.

There are a few counts of this clonotype. The chain couples TRBV24-1 to TRBJ2-7, with D perhaps TRBD1 (6 bases). The V end was cut by 3 bases, the J end by 10 bases, with 18 bases between. The CDR3 is 14 residues long. From germline, CDR1 is KGHDR and CDR2 SFDVKD. Here the CDR3 DNA reads TGTGCCACCAGTGATCTCCGGGACACCAACGGACAGTACTTC. Translating it yields CATSDLRDTNGQYF.

This clonotype has at least ten counts. The chain uses TRBV7-9 and TRBJ2-7, with D possibly matching TRBD1 (6 bases). The CDR3 extends over 12 amino acids. Germline CDR1 is SEHNR and CDR2 is FQNEAQ (reference sequence). Between the trimmed V and J ends, which lost 1 base and 5 bases, there was a span of 6 bases. CDR3 amino acids: CASSLDRDEQYF. The CDR3, as DNA: TGTGCCAGCAGCTTAGACAGGGACGAGCAGTACTTC.

This rearrangement joins TRBV5-1 to TRBJ2-1; no definite D call. V was pared by 4 bases and J by 10 bases, with 9 bases between. Germline assignment: CDR1 SGHRS and CDR2 YFSETQ. The CDR3 length is 11 residues. The chain's CDR3 is CASSPGREQFF. The CDR3 DNA follows: TGCGCCAGCAGCCCAGGACGGGAGCAGTTCTTC.

The rearrangement uses TRBV6-6 and TRBJ1-2; D not resolved. CDR1 and CDR2 (germline): MNHNY, SVGAGI (reference sequence). CDR3 length: 13 residues. V lost 2 bases and J lost 8, with 12 bases in between. The CDR3 region is CASSYGNANGYTF. CDR3 sequence (DNA): TGTGCCAGCAGTTACGGGAACGCAAACGGCTACACCTTC.

This clonotype was seen a few times. The J gene is TRBJ2-1, the V gene TRBV5-1, with TRBD2 identical over 9 bases. V shed 7 bases and J 5 bases; nucleotides not matched to a gene: 16. CDR1 is SGHRS and CDR2 is YFSETQ in the germline V gene. The CDR3 covers 17 residues. CDR3: CASPGASGERQDNEQFF. Here the CDR3 DNA reads TGCGCCAGCCCCGGGGCTAGCGGGGAGCGACAGGACAATGAGCAGTTCTTC.

This clonotype has at least ten counts. The chain joins TRBV12-3 or TRBV12-4 to TRBJ1-1; 8 positions agree with TRBD1. Trimming removed 7 bases from V and 3 bases from J; junction bases left unmatched: 7. CDR3 size: 14 residues. The CDR3 DNA follows: TGTGCCAGCACCAGGACAGGGAGAGACACTGAAGCTTTCTTT. Its protein product is CASTRTGRDTEAFF.

This clonotype has ten or more counts. This chain uses TRBV4-3 with TRBJ2-7; D is undetermined. The CDR3 covers 14 residues. V was shortened by 1 base and J by 0 bases, with 7 bases between the two germline ends. The germline V gene encodes CDR1 LGHNA and CDR2 YSLEER. The CDR3 DNA follows: TGCGCCAGCAGCCAAGGTATGACCTCCTACGAGCAGTACTTC. Its protein product is CASSQGMTSYEQYF.

The J gene is TRBJ2-1, the V gene TRBV12-3 or TRBV12-4, with TRBD2 matching over 8 bases. The V gene end was trimmed by 3 bases and the J gene end by 8 bases; junction bases not matched to a gene: 12. The CDR3 runs 16 residues. The chain's CDR3 is CASSFPPGTRGDEQFF. The CDR3 DNA follows: TGTGCCAGCAGTTTCCCCCCAGGGACTAGGGGGGATGAGCAGTTCTTC.

This clonotype was detected ten times or more. V gene TRBV27 combines with J gene TRBJ2-1; D unresolved. Deletions cut 3 bases from V and 10 bases from J, with 10 bases between. The germline gives CDR1 MNHEY, CDR2 SMNVEV (reference sequence). This CDR3 spans 12 amino acids. The CDR3 DNA reads TGTGCCAGCAGTTTTGGTGCATCCGAGCAGTTCTTC. Protein sequence: CASSFGASEQFF.

J is TRBJ2-3 and V is TRBV28, with 8 positions matching TRBD2. The CDR3 is made up of 20 amino acids. The V gene end was trimmed by 4 bases and the J gene end by 2 bases; junction bases not matched to a gene: 20. CDR1 is MDHEN, CDR2 SYDVKM, per germline. The CDR3 nucleotides are TGTGCCAGCAGTTGGCCAGCGGGAGCACAAACGTTTCTATCCACAGATACGCAGTATTTT. Its protein product is CASSWPAGAQTFLSTDTQYF.